These 2 T cell receptor beta chains originate from one sample sequenced in a study of tumor and adjacent non-tumor tissue in lung cancer. This sample's RNA came from whole unsorted tissue. TCRbeta libraries were built with three rounds of nested PCR, modified from ARM-PCR. In TCRdb, the multiplex PCR reads were re-called with MiXCR into one record per CDR3 protein. The sample holds 55,000 to 70,000 distinct CDR3 sequences, approximately 63% seen once. The specimen sequenced was lung tumor tissue. The receptor set was obtained from a man aged 50 or older with non-small cell lung cancer.

Notes on this clonotype: The conserved closing phenylalanine or tryptophan is absent in this CDR3, likely reflecting a read error. This sequence joins TRBV10-1 and TRBJ2-1, with D unresolved. The CDR3 extends over 13 amino acids. V was cut by 7 bases and J by 4 bases, with 11 bases left in between. Germline loops: CDR1 WNHNN, CDR2 SYGVQD (reference sequence). CDR3 loop: CASNPDGYNEQFL. Written as DNA, the CDR3 is TGCGCCAGCAACCCCGACGGATACAATGAGCAGTTCCTC.

This clonotype was picked up many times. This chain uses TRBV10-2 with TRBJ2-7, with a weak D call TRBD1 (6 bases). Trimming shortened V by 2 bases and J by 6 bases, and 14 bases separated the two germline ends. This CDR3 has 14 amino acids. Germline CDR1 WSHSY, CDR2 SAAADI. The CDR3 loop is CASSERQDPLEQYF. The DNA for the CDR3 is TGCGCCAGCAGTGAGCGACAGGATCCGCTCGAGCAGTACTTC.